The 3 T cell receptor beta chains presented below share a single source sample, sequenced in a study of cytomegalovirus exposure and HLA in healthy donors. The PCR employed 60 Vbeta primers together with 13 Jbeta primers. Assay used: immunoSEQ multiplex PCR; TCRdb lists only in-frame clones, some missing. The data contain over 90,000 clones, around 68% of them singletons. Sequenced input: PBMCs. Every receptor here comes from a human donor in good health.

The V and J genes are TRBV2 and TRBJ1-1; a weak D match, TRBD1 (5 bases). The CDR3 spans 13 residues. Trimming cost V 3 bases and J 3 bases, with 8 bases left between them. The V gene's germline CDR1 is SNHLY and CDR2 FYNNEI. DNA of the CDR3: TGTGCCAGCAGTGACACCAGGGACACTGAAGCTTTCTTT. Translated: CASSDTRDTEAFF.

V and J are TRBV6-4 and TRBJ2-6; weak D call: TRBD1 (6 bases). The CDR3 is 20 residues long. In germline, CDR1 is MRHNA, CDR2 SNTAGT. Trimming shortened V by 5 bases and J by 2 bases, and 25 bases separated the two germline ends. CDR3 bases: TGTGCCAGCAGTTCTTACGGACAGAAAAACTTTCTCCCTGGGGCCAACGTCCTGACTTTC. Translation gives CASSSYGQKNFLPGANVLTF.

The table lists this clone with a few counts. This rearrangement joins TRBV25-1 to TRBJ1-1; TRBD1 matches 9 bases. Germline V gene sequence: CDR1 MGHDK, CDR2 SYGVNS. V shed 6 bases, J shed 1 base, and the junction held 3 bases outside the gene matches. The CDR3 totals 14 residues. CDR3 loop: CASSTGGPNTEAFF. DNA of the CDR3: TGTGCCAGCAGCACAGGGGGCCCGAACACTGAAGCTTTCTTT.